A selection of T cell receptor beta chains follows, all from one sample in a study of naive and memory T cell subsets. One entry per CDR3 protein, called by TCRdb with MiXCR from the UMI-ligation and nested PCR reads. Of 81,000 or so distinct CDR3 sequences in the sample, 7% to 7.5% are singletons; the top ten hold 1.6%. Material: central memory CD4+ T cells from blood. Receptors originate from a human donor in good health. Each CDR3 is given with its conserved first and last residue. D genes are given only for firm matches. Clone sizes are given selectively: once, few, many, or a class where the clone is expanded.

v_gene: TRBV24-1
d_gene: TRBD2
abundance: .
len: 18
j_gene: TRBJ2-3
CDR3aa: CATSDLHTSGTSTDTQYF
CDR3nt: TGTGCCACCAGTGATTTGCACACTAGCGGGACTAGCACAGATACGCAGTATTTT

v_gene: TRBV29-1
d_gene: .
abundance: many
len: 13
j_gene: TRBJ1-3
CDR3aa: CSVTGRGGNTIYF
CDR3nt: TGCAGCGTCACAGGGAGGGGAGGAAACACCATATATTTT

v_gene: TRBV10-3
d_gene: .
abundance: many
len: 12
j_gene: TRBJ2-7
CDR3aa: CAISEHAYEQYF
CDR3nt: TGTGCCATCAGTGAACATGCCTACGAGCAGTACTTC

v_gene: TRBV20-1
d_gene: .
abundance: .
len: 14
j_gene: TRBJ2-3
CDR3aa: CSAPPIGDSDTQYF
CDR3nt: TGCAGTGCTCCCCCCATAGGGGATTCGGATACGCAGTATTTT

v_gene: TRBV5-1
d_gene: TRBD2
abundance: many
len: 16
j_gene: TRBJ2-3
CDR3aa: CASSPDGTSGTDTQYF
CDR3nt: TGCGCCAGCAGCCCCGACGGGACTAGTGGAACAGATACGCAGTATTTT

v_gene: TRBV24-1
d_gene: .
abundance: .
len: 15
j_gene: TRBJ1-5
CDR3aa: CATSLGSSGNQPQHF
CDR3nt: TGTGCCACCAGTTTGGGGAGTTCCGGCAATCAGCCCCAGCATTTT

v_gene: TRBV11-2
d_gene: .
abundance: .
len: 15
j_gene: TRBJ2-5
CDR3aa: CASSPGGAPGGSQYF
CDR3nt: TGTGCCAGCAGCCCAGGGGGAGCACCCGGGGGGTCCCAGTACTTC

v_gene: TRBV27
d_gene: TRBD1
abundance: few
len: 14
j_gene: TRBJ2-2
CDR3aa: CASRGQAHTGELFF
CDR3nt: TGTGCCAGTCGCGGACAGGCCCACACCGGGGAGCTGTTTTTT

v_gene: TRBV12-3/TRBV12-4
d_gene: TRBD1
abundance: many
len: 14
j_gene: TRBJ1-1
CDR3aa: CASSHRDRAREAFF
CDR3nt: TGTGCCAGCAGTCACCGGGACAGGGCTAGAGAAGCTTTCTTT

v_gene: TRBV24-1
d_gene: .
abundance: many
len: 12
j_gene: TRBJ1-2
CDR3aa: CATSDDMLGYTF
CDR3nt: TGTGCCACCAGTGATGACATGCTCGGCTACACCTTC

v_gene: TRBV7-9
d_gene: TRBD1
abundance: many
len: 14
j_gene: TRBJ1-5
CDR3aa: CASSLDRGSQPQHF
CDR3nt: TGTGCCAGCAGCTTGGACAGGGGAAGCCAGCCCCAGCATTTT

v_gene: TRBV27
d_gene: TRBD1
abundance: many
len: 13
j_gene: TRBJ1-4
CDR3aa: CASSLGHRGKLFF
CDR3nt: TGTGCCAGCAGTTTAGGTCACAGGGGAAAACTGTTTTTT

v_gene: TRBV27
d_gene: .
abundance: many
len: 14
j_gene: TRBJ1-5
CDR3aa: CASSLSRGNQPQHF
CDR3nt: TGTGCCAGCAGTTTATCGAGGGGCAATCAGCCCCAGCATTTT

v_gene: TRBV7-2
d_gene: .
abundance: few
len: 13
j_gene: TRBJ1-4
CDR3aa: CASSLSRTEKLFF
CDR3nt: TGTGCCAGCAGCTTATCCAGGACTGAAAAACTGTTTTTT

v_gene: TRBV28
d_gene: .
abundance: .
len: 17
j_gene: TRBJ1-5
CDR3aa: CASSGRGRTPNNQPQHF
CDR3nt: TGTGCCAGCAGTGGACGGGGGCGAACTCCAAACAATCAGCCCCAGCATTTT

v_gene: TRBV6-6
d_gene: .
abundance: many
len: 17
j_gene: TRBJ1-2
CDR3aa: CASSSQSSWGSNYGYTF
CDR3nt: TGTGCCAGCAGTTCCCAGTCCTCATGGGGGTCTAACTATGGCTACACCTTC

v_gene: TRBV20-1
d_gene: .
abundance: many
len: 15
j_gene: TRBJ1-4
CDR3aa: CSARSGPTRGEKLFF
CDR3nt: TGCAGTGCTAGATCTGGTCCAACAAGGGGGGAAAAACTGTTTTTT

v_gene: TRBV20-1
d_gene: .
abundance: few
len: 13
j_gene: TRBJ1-1
CDR3aa: CSALDSWNTEAFF
CDR3nt: TGCAGTGCTTTGGACAGTTGGAACACTGAAGCTTTCTTT

v_gene: TRBV4-1
d_gene: .
abundance: .
len: 14
j_gene: TRBJ1-1
CDR3aa: CASSHTDSDTEAFF
CDR3nt: TGCGCCAGCAGCCACACCGACAGCGACACTGAAGCTTTCTTT

v_gene: TRBV15
d_gene: TRBD1
abundance: many
len: 14
j_gene: TRBJ2-3
CDR3aa: CATSRGTGTDTQYF
CDR3nt: TGTGCCACCAGCAGAGGGACAGGGACAGATACGCAGTATTTT

v_gene: TRBV7-2
d_gene: TRBD2
abundance: few
len: 17
j_gene: TRBJ2-3
CDR3aa: CASSSDLSGGRTDTQYF
CDR3nt: TGTGCCAGCAGCTCAGATCTTAGCGGGGGGCGCACAGATACGCAGTATTTT

v_gene: TRBV6-1
d_gene: .
abundance: many
len: 15
j_gene: TRBJ2-2
CDR3aa: CASFTGVGGPGELFF
CDR3nt: TGTGCCAGCTTTACCGGGGTAGGGGGTCCCGGGGAGCTGTTTTTT

v_gene: TRBV4-3
d_gene: .
abundance: many
len: 17
j_gene: TRBJ1-3
CDR3aa: CASSQDSAGALRDTIYF
CDR3nt: TGCGCCAGCAGCCAAGATTCGGCGGGGGCGCTTAGAGACACCATATATTTT

v_gene: TRBV11-3
d_gene: .
abundance: .
len: 13
j_gene: TRBJ1-1
CDR3aa: CASGRDMNTEAFF
CDR3nt: TGTGCCAGCGGGCGCGACATGAACACTGAAGCTTTCTTT

v_gene: TRBV6-2/TRBV6-3
d_gene: .
abundance: many
len: 14
j_gene: TRBJ2-1
CDR3aa: CASSYGSHNNEQFF
CDR3nt: TGTGCCAGCAGTTACGGGAGCCATAACAATGAGCAGTTCTTC